Each of the 10 T cell receptor beta chains below was sequenced from the same sample in a study of blood T cells in healthy people across ages. Through a sample-barcoded 5' primer and a J-beta primer mix, a second PCR was run for roughly 6 to 12 cycles. TCRdb re-called the 5' RACE reads through MiXCR, storing one row per CDR3 protein. The table includes over a million distinct CDR3 sequences, roughly 59% detected once. Material: blood. The receptors shown here come from a young man in good health.

This clonotype was observed a few times. This chain links TRBV28 with TRBJ2-1, with a weak D call TRBD2 (5 bases). The germline V and J ends were trimmed by 6 bases and 3 bases, with 9 bases remaining between them. Germline CDR1 MDHEN, CDR2 SYDVKM. The CDR3 length is 13 residues. The CDR3 DNA reads TGTGCCAGCAGCCGAGGGCTCTACAATGAGCAGTTCTTC. Translating it yields CASSRGLYNEQFF.

The rearrangement joins TRBV2 to TRBJ1-5; D is unresolved. Deletions cut 1 base from V and 6 bases from J, with 4 bases between. Germline CDR1 is SNHLY and CDR2 is FYNNEI. This CDR3 region has 12 residues. The DNA of the CDR3 is TGTGCCAGCAGTGAAGTGAGTCAGCCCCAGCATTTT. This encodes CASSEVSQPQHF.

V is TRBV3-1 and J is TRBJ2-7; TRBD2 matches 7 bases. V lost 2 bases and J lost 1; bases outside the gene matches: 8. CDR1 and CDR2 from the germline V gene are LGHDT and YNNKEL (reference sequence). The CDR3 covers 16 residues. In DNA, the CDR3 is TGTGCCAGCAGCCAAAATCCGAGCGGGATTTCCTACGAGCAGTACTTC. Encoded protein: CASSQNPSGISYEQYF.

This chain links TRBV5-1 with TRBJ2-7; the D gene is possibly TRBD2 (6 bases). The CDR3 length is 16 residues. Deletions cut 0 bases from V and 3 bases from J, with 16 bases between. Germline lookup yields CDR1 SGHRS and CDR2 YFSETQ. The CDR3 reads CASSLAGGAGFYEQYF. In DNA form, the CDR3 reads TGCGCCAGCAGCTTGGCCGGCGGGGCCGGTTTCTACGAGCAGTACTTC.

This clonotype was detected only a few times. V gene TRBV6-1 combines with J gene TRBJ1-5, with 8 bases identical to TRBD1. The CDR3 extends over 15 amino acids. J lost 4 bases, V lost 1 base, and 3 bases had no gene match. The germline V gene has CDR1 MNHNS and CDR2 SASEGT. Here the CDR3 reads CASSEGRGRNQPQHF. The CDR3 nucleotides are TGTGCCAGCAGTGAAGGCAGGGGGCGAAATCAGCCCCAGCATTTT.

The chain is built from TRBV6-1 and TRBJ2-3; D is possibly TRBD2 (6 bases). Germline loops: CDR1 MNHNS, CDR2 SASEGT. The length of the CDR3 is 12 residues. V was cut by 6 bases and J by 10 bases, with 14 bases left in between. The CDR3 reads CASRRSGVAQYF. CDR3 coding DNA: TGTGCCAGCAGACGATCGGGGGTAGCGCAGTATTTT.

The V call is TRBV7-9, the J call TRBJ2-1; 10 nucleotides align to TRBD2. Germline V lookup: CDR1 SEHNR, CDR2 FQNEAQ (reference sequence). After removal of 5 bases from V and 9 bases from J, the junction contained 13 bases not matched to a gene. This CDR3 spans 16 amino acids. The CDR3 protein is CASSPGTSDPWGEQFF. In DNA, the CDR3 is TGTGCCAGCAGCCCTGGGACTAGCGACCCTTGGGGTGAGCAGTTCTTC.

The rearrangement links TRBV20-1 to TRBJ2-1; possible D gene TRBD1, 7 bases. The V end lost 0 bases, the J end lost 8 bases, and 17 bases lay between the germline ends. Looked up from germline, CDR1 is DFQATT and CDR2 is SNEGSKA (reference sequence). This CDR3 has 15 amino acids. Here the CDR3 DNA reads TGCAGTGCTAGAGATGGCAGGGGGACGGGGGATGAGCAGTTCTTC. The encoded protein is CSARDGRGTGDEQFF.

This clonotype was recorded a few times. V usage is TRBV12-3 or TRBV12-4 and J usage is TRBJ2-3; the D is unclear. CDR3 length equals 10 residues. Trimming left V 5 bases short and J 7 bases short, with 4 bases between. The CDR3 DNA follows: TGTGCCAGCAGTCTAAATACGCAGTATTTT. This translates into CASSLNTQYF.

V gene TRBV29-1 combines with J gene TRBJ1-1; D unresolved. From germline, CDR1 is SQVTM and CDR2 ANQGSEA. This CDR3 contains 11 residues. The ends were cut back, 3 bases at V and 4 bases at J, with 6 bases in the middle. CDR3 in amino acids: CSVEEATEAFF. The CDR3 coding sequence is TGCAGCGTTGAGGAGGCCACTGAAGCTTTCTTT.